These 10 T cell receptor beta chains came from one sample sequenced in a study of T cells and Merkel cell carcinoma outcomes. Generated by immunoSEQ multiplex PCR, the TCRdb table keeps only in-frame clones and is missing some. The sample has about 6,000 clones, 70% to 80% seen once. The sequencing sample was made of tumor tissue from Merkel cell carcinoma. The source of these receptors is a human donor with Merkel cell carcinoma.

This chain links TRBV7-2 with TRBJ2-5, with no clear D. From germline, CDR1 is SGHTA and CDR2 FQGNSA. This CDR3 has 15 amino acids. V was clipped by 0 bases and J by 1 base, with 9 bases between them. CDR3 sequence (DNA): TGTGCCAGCAGCTTAGCTTGGCAGGCCCAAGAGACCCAGTACTTC. This codes for CASSLAWQAQETQYF.

The chain is built from TRBV18 and TRBJ1-2, with D perhaps TRBD1 (6 bases). This CDR3 contains 15 residues. With 4 bases removed from V and 4 bases from J, the gap between germline ends came to 16 bases. Germline V CDR1 and CDR2: KGHSH, LQKENI. CDR3 sequence (DNA): TGTGCCAGCTCACTTAACCCACAGGGCGGCTATGGCTACACCTTC. Its translation: CASSLNPQGGYGYTF.

This clone was observed a handful of times. V is TRBV5-4 and J is TRBJ2-5; D is uncertain. The CDR3 consists of 11 residues. Germline V lookup: CDR1 SGHNT, CDR2 YYREEE (reference sequence). The V gene lost 0 bases and the J gene lost 3 bases, with 0 bases spanning the gap. The CDR3 sequence is CASSLEETQYF. The CDR3 DNA follows: TGTGCCAGCAGCTTGGAAGAGACCCAGTACTTC.

Only one count was recorded for this clone. A single base is all that separates this from a far larger clone, so a read error is likely. CDR3 nucleotides: TGTGCCAGCAGTCCGCTCGGGCGGACTAGCATAGATACGCAGTATTTT. Protein sequence: CASSPLGRTSIDTQYF. The J gene is TRBJ2-3, the V gene TRBV28, with 8 bases lining up with TRBD2. Germline CDR1 is MDHEN and CDR2 is SYDVKM. The CDR3 is made up of 16 amino acids.

This chain links TRBV5-4 with TRBJ2-1, with D perhaps matching TRBD1 (6 bases). CDR1 SGHNT and CDR2 YYREEE come from the germline V gene (reference sequence). Trimming removed 0 bases from V and 2 bases from J, with 9 bases in between. The CDR3 runs 15 residues. Written as DNA, the CDR3 is TGTGCCAGCAGCTTGGGAGGGGGTACCTACAATGAGCAGTTCTTC. Translation: CASSLGGGTYNEQFF.

The V and J genes are TRBV7-2 and TRBJ2-1; D remains unclear. V was shortened by 7 bases and J by 0 bases, with 4 bases between the two germline ends. This CDR3 region has 12 residues. Germline-derived CDR1 and CDR2 are SGHTA and FQGNSA. The CDR3 DNA reads TGTGCCAGCACCCTCTCCTACAATGAGCAGTTCTTC. Protein sequence: CASTLSYNEQFF.

The V gene is TRBV4-2, the J gene TRBJ1-5; TRBD1 agrees at 7 bases. CDR3 size: 15 residues. After removal of 3 bases from V and 4 bases from J, the junction contained 6 bases not matched to a gene. Germline CDR1 LGHNA, CDR2 YNFKEQ. CDR3 residues: CASSQRQGLNQPQHF. CDR3 in DNA: TGTGCCAGCAGCCAGAGACAGGGCTTGAATCAGCCCCAGCATTTT.

This sequence joins TRBV19 and TRBJ2-3; D unclear. This CDR3 is built from 14 residues. Germline V gives CDR1 LNHDA, CDR2 SQIVND (reference sequence). V lost 5 bases and J 0 bases, leaving 9 bases between the germline ends. Here the CDR3 DNA reads TGTGCCAGTAGTGGGTCGGCTAGCACAGATACGCAGTATTTT. Protein sequence: CASSGSASTDTQYF.

CDR3 sequence (DNA): TGTGCCAGCAGCTTACGCCGTACAGGTTACGGTGAAGCTTTCTTT. This codes for CASSLRRTGYGEAFF. J is TRBJ1-1 and V is TRBV7-2; D perhaps matches TRBD1 (5 bases). V was pared by 2 bases and J by 7 bases, with 17 bases between. The CDR3 runs to 15 residues. Germline V gives CDR1 SGHTA, CDR2 FQGNSA.

The CDR3: CASSLEAGVEQFF. CDR3 nucleotides: TGTGCCAGCAGCTTAGAAGCGGGAGTCGAGCAGTTCTTC. The chain recombines TRBV7-2 with TRBJ2-1; TRBD2 aligns across 8 bases. V shed 1 base, J shed 10 bases, and the junction held 3 bases outside the gene matches. Germline V gene data show CDR1 as SGHTA and CDR2 as FQGNSA. The CDR3 has 13 residues.